These T cell receptor beta chains were read from a single sample in a study of human T cells and chemical hapten exposure. TCRdb itself ran the RACE reads through MiXCR, one entry per CDR3 protein. The sample consists of 380,000 or so distinct CDR3 sequences, about 5% of them appearing once. Sequencing was performed on whole blood, taken in connection with sensitization to the hapten diphenylcyclopropenone (DPC). The receptor source for this set is a woman younger than 35 with alopecia areata. Some clones in this sample may be carry-over from other donors' samples. The CDR3 runs from the conserved cysteine through the conserved F or W. Each record gives: J gene, clone size, V gene, D gene, CDR3 DNA, CDR3 protein. A D gene is named only where the DNA matches it firmly. Expanded clones get a size class; other rows say once, few or many, or leave the size out.

J: TRBJ2-2
size: few
V: TRBV12-3/TRBV12-4
D: TRBD2
DNA: TGTGCCACCGAGGGACTAGCGGGGGCGAACACCGGGGAGCTGTTTTTT
CDR3: CATEGLAGANTGELFF

J: TRBJ1-1
size: many
V: TRBV7-2
D: -
DNA: TGTGCCAGCAGCTCTGGGGGACTAGGAGCTTTCTTT
CDR3: CASSSGGLGAFF

J: TRBJ1-4
size: many
V: TRBV29-1
D: TRBD1
DNA: TGCAGCGTTGATTTCCCGACAGGGGGCGGCGAAAAACTGTTTTTT
CDR3: CSVDFPTGGGEKLFF

J: TRBJ2-1
size: many
V: TRBV4-1
D: TRBD2
DNA: TGCGCCAGCAGCCAAGAGGTAGCGGGGGGGCCTCGCGAGCAGTTCTTC
CDR3: CASSQEVAGGPREQFF

J: TRBJ1-4
size: -
V: TRBV19
D: -
DNA: TGTGCCAGTAGTATAGATTTGGATGCAACTAATGAAAAACTGTTTTTT
CDR3: CASSIDLDATNEKLFF

J: TRBJ1-1
size: many
V: TRBV27
D: -
DNA: TGTGCCAGCGGGAGCCGCCCGAACACTGAAGCTTTCTTT
CDR3: CASGSRPNTEAFF

J: TRBJ2-6
size: few
V: TRBV5-6
D: -
DNA: TGTGCCAGCAGCTACCCAGGGGAGGCCAACGTCCTGACTTTC
CDR3: CASSYPGEANVLTF

J: TRBJ2-2
size: -
V: TRBV7-2
D: -
DNA: TGTGCCAGCAGCTTACTGGAGCTTATCACCGGGGAGCTGTTTTTT
CDR3: CASSLLELITGELFF

J: TRBJ2-1
size: -
V: TRBV6-6
D: TRBD1
DNA: TGTGCCAGCAGTTACGGGACAGGGGGTCTAAATGAGCAGTTCTTC
CDR3: CASSYGTGGLNEQFF

J: TRBJ2-7
size: few
V: TRBV20-1
D: -
DNA: TGCAGTGCTAGGCCGACGGGGGGCCTCTCCTACGAGCAGTACTTC
CDR3: CSARPTGGLSYEQYF

J: TRBJ1-4
size: few
V: TRBV27
D: -
DNA: TGTGCCAGCAGTCGCCGGGACCGAGGAAAACTGTTTTTT
CDR3: CASSRRDRGKLFF

J: TRBJ2-1
size: few
V: TRBV6-1
D: TRBD2
DNA: TGTGCCAGCAGTGAAGGGACTAGCGGCAATGAGCAGTTCTTC
CDR3: CASSEGTSGNEQFF

J: TRBJ2-7
size: -
V: TRBV9
D: TRBD2
DNA: TGTGCCAGCAGCGTAGCTTCTAGCGGCTCTCTGTACGAGCAGTACTTC
CDR3: CASSVASSGSLYEQYF

J: TRBJ2-1
size: few
V: TRBV14
D: -
DNA: TGTGCCAGCGGGAATCTACTGGGGGGCCGCAATGAGCAGTTCTTC
CDR3: CASGNLLGGRNEQFF

J: TRBJ2-7
size: many
V: TRBV29-1
D: -
DNA: TGCAGCGTTGTCGCGGGAAACAACGAGCAGTACTTC
CDR3: CSVVAGNNEQYF

J: TRBJ2-5
size: -
V: TRBV19
D: -
DNA: TGTGCCAGTAGTCGACTAGAGCAAGAGACCCAGTACTTC
CDR3: CASSRLEQETQYF

J: TRBJ1-1
size: -
V: TRBV6-1
D: TRBD1
DNA: TGTGCCAGCAGTGAAATGGGACAGGGGGTAACTGAAGCTTTCTTT
CDR3: CASSEMGQGVTEAFF

J: TRBJ2-5
size: few
V: TRBV29-1
D: -
DNA: TGCAGCGTTGAAGGCGACGGGGAGACCCAGTACTTC
CDR3: CSVEGDGETQYF

J: TRBJ2-5
size: few
V: TRBV20-1
D: -
DNA: TGCAGTGCTAGGGGGGTTAGAGTATTCCAAGAGACCCAGTACTTC
CDR3: CSARGVRVFQETQYF

J: TRBJ2-7
size: -
V: TRBV7-8
D: -
DNA: TGTGCCAGCAGCTCGTCGGGCGAGCAGTACTTC
CDR3: CASSSSGEQYF

J: TRBJ1-3
size: many
V: TRBV7-9
D: -
DNA: TGTGCCAGCAGCTTAGCGCTGTCAGGGTACTCTGGAAACACCATATATTTT
CDR3: CASSLALSGYSGNTIYF

J: TRBJ2-4
size: -
V: TRBV6-5
D: TRBD1
DNA: TGTGCCAGCAGTTACTCCCGGGACAGTGATGGCCACGTCAAAAACATTCAGTACTTC
CDR3: CASSYSRDSDGHVKNIQYF

J: TRBJ2-7
size: few
V: TRBV15
D: -
DNA: TGTGCCACCAGCATCAACCGGGGGCCTAGCTCCTACGAGCAGTACTTC
CDR3: CATSINRGPSSYEQYF

J: TRBJ1-3
size: many
V: TRBV10-3
D: -
DNA: TGTGCCATCAGTGAGACAACCTTTGGAAACACCATATATTTT
CDR3: CAISETTFGNTIYF

J: TRBJ2-6
size: -
V: TRBV27
D: -
DNA: TGTGCCAGCGCCTCGCCCGGGGCCAACGTCCTGACTTTC
CDR3: CASASPGANVLTF

J: TRBJ1-5
size: many
V: TRBV6-5
D: -
DNA: TGTGCCAGCAGTTCGAGTTGGGTCAGCAATCAGCCCCAGCATTTT
CDR3: CASSSSWVSNQPQHF

J: TRBJ1-6
size: many
V: TRBV4-2
D: TRBD1
DNA: TGTGCCAGCAGCCAAGCAACCGGACAGGAGAGCTCACCCCTCCACTTT
CDR3: CASSQATGQESSPLHF

J: TRBJ1-4
size: many
V: TRBV7-2
D: -
DNA: TGTGCCAGCAGGGGACCTAATGAAAAACTGTTTTTT
CDR3: CASRGPNEKLFF

J: TRBJ2-3
size: -
V: TRBV5-5
D: -
DNA: TGTGCCAGCAGCTTTGCCGTTTTTGGCACAGATACGCAGTATTTT
CDR3: CASSFAVFGTDTQYF

J: TRBJ2-3
size: many
V: TRBV6-2/TRBV6-3
D: TRBD2
DNA: TGTGCCATCAGGACTAGCGGGGGGATTGGTACGCAGTATTTT
CDR3: CAIRTSGGIGTQYF

J: TRBJ1-1
size: -
V: TRBV4-1
D: TRBD1
DNA: TGCGCCAGCAGCCAGGAAGGGGACAGCAGAAACACTGAAGCTTTCTTT
CDR3: CASSQEGDSRNTEAFF

J: TRBJ2-2
size: few
V: TRBV20-1
D: TRBD1
DNA: TGCAGTGCTCCCCGGAACCTGACAGGGACGAACACCGGGGAGCTGTTTTTT
CDR3: CSAPRNLTGTNTGELFF

J: TRBJ1-6
size: many
V: TRBV4-1
D: -
DNA: TGCGCCAGCAGCCAAGAGAAAGCAGACGGTAATTCACCCCTCCACTTT
CDR3: CASSQEKADGNSPLHF

J: TRBJ2-5
size: many
V: TRBV20-1
D: -
DNA: TGCAGTGCTAGTAAGGTTTCGGTAGAAAGAGAGACCCAGTACTTC
CDR3: CSASKVSVERETQYF

J: TRBJ2-6
size: few
V: TRBV4-3
D: -
DNA: TGCGCCAGCAGCCCTCAGGCCTCTGGGGCCAACGTCCTGACTTTC
CDR3: CASSPQASGANVLTF

J: TRBJ1-1
size: many
V: TRBV2
D: -
DNA: TGTGCCAGCAGTGAAGAGGGGGAGAGCTCTGAAGCTTTCTTT
CDR3: CASSEEGESSEAFF

J: TRBJ2-4
size: -
V: TRBV20-1
D: TRBD2
DNA: TGCAGTGCTAGAGCCCCAGCGGGGGAGGCCAAAAACATTCAGTACTTC
CDR3: CSARAPAGEAKNIQYF

J: TRBJ1-2
size: few
V: TRBV3-1
D: -
DNA: TGTGCCAGCAGCCCCGGGGTCCTAGAAAATGGCTACACCTTC
CDR3: CASSPGVLENGYTF

J: TRBJ2-2
size: many
V: TRBV6-2/TRBV6-3
D: -
DNA: TGTGCCAGCAGTCTAGCTGACGGGGAGCTGTTTTTT
CDR3: CASSLADGELFF

J: TRBJ1-1
size: few
V: TRBV25-1
D: -
DNA: TGTGCCAGCAGTGCCATTACCGGGACACGGAACACTGAAGCTTTCTTT
CDR3: CASSAITGTRNTEAFF

J: TRBJ1-4
size: few
V: TRBV5-1
D: TRBD1
DNA: TGCGCCAGCAGCGAGCGACAGACAGGGTATAGTGAAAAACTGTTTTTT
CDR3: CASSERQTGYSEKLFF

J: TRBJ2-1
size: many
V: TRBV27
D: TRBD1
DNA: TGTGCCAGCAGTTTAACGGGACAGTCAAGCTCCTACAATGAGCAGTTCTTC
CDR3: CASSLTGQSSSYNEQFF

J: TRBJ1-2
size: few
V: TRBV6-1
D: -
DNA: TGTGCCAGCAGACAGGGACCTACTGCTAACTATGGCTACACCTTC
CDR3: CASRQGPTANYGYTF

J: TRBJ2-3
size: few
V: TRBV28
D: TRBD2
DNA: TGTGCCAGCAGTCAACCGGGACTAGCGGTTCCGCAGTATTTT
CDR3: CASSQPGLAVPQYF

J: TRBJ1-1
size: many
V: TRBV11-2
D: -
DNA: TGTGCCAGCAGCCCATTTAGTTCGCTTACGAACACTGAAGCTTTCTTT
CDR3: CASSPFSSLTNTEAFF

J: TRBJ2-3
size: many
V: TRBV25-1
D: -
DNA: TGTGCCAGCATTGGACGCCACTTTAGTCCGGATACGCAGTATTTT
CDR3: CASIGRHFSPDTQYF

J: TRBJ1-6
size: -
V: TRBV2
D: -
DNA: TGTGCCAGCACGGTCTATAGGGGAAGTTCACCCCTCCACTTT
CDR3: CASTVYRGSSPLHF

J: TRBJ2-5
size: few
V: TRBV5-1
D: TRBD2
DNA: TGCGCCAGCAGCTTGGGTCTGACTAGCGGGGGAGAGACCCAGTACTTC
CDR3: CASSLGLTSGGETQYF

J: TRBJ1-2
size: few
V: TRBV7-9
D: -
DNA: TGTGCCAGCAGCTTTGACGTGAACTGGGCCACCTTC
CDR3: CASSFDVNWATF

J: TRBJ1-2
size: few
V: TRBV24-1
D: TRBD1
DNA: TGTGCCACCAGTGGGACAGGGGATGGCTACACCTTC
CDR3: CATSGTGDGYTF

J: TRBJ1-5
size: many
V: TRBV6-4
D: -
DNA: TGTGCCAGCAGTGACGGGCAGGGCGGAAATCAGCCCCAGCATTTT
CDR3: CASSDGQGGNQPQHF

J: TRBJ2-3
size: many
V: TRBV5-1
D: -
DNA: TGCGCCAGCAGCAGTGGGACAATGACTAGCACAGATACGCAGTATTTT
CDR3: CASSSGTMTSTDTQYF

J: TRBJ2-5
size: many
V: TRBV12-3/TRBV12-4
D: TRBD2
DNA: TGTGCCAGCAGCCGGACTAGCGGGGGGGCATTTGGAGAGACCCAGTACTTC
CDR3: CASSRTSGGAFGETQYF

J: TRBJ1-1
size: many
V: TRBV18
D: -
DNA: TGTGCCAGCTCATCCGCGGGGGGGGACACTGAAGCTTTCTTT
CDR3: CASSSAGGDTEAFF

J: TRBJ1-2
size: many
V: TRBV29-1
D: -
DNA: TGCAGCGTTGCTGTCAGCGACTATGGCTACACCTTC
CDR3: CSVAVSDYGYTF

J: TRBJ2-3
size: -
V: TRBV7-2
D: -
DNA: TGTGCCAGCAGCTTAGGTGGGGCAGGGTCCCGCCTGAATACGCAGTATTTT
CDR3: CASSLGGAGSRLNTQYF